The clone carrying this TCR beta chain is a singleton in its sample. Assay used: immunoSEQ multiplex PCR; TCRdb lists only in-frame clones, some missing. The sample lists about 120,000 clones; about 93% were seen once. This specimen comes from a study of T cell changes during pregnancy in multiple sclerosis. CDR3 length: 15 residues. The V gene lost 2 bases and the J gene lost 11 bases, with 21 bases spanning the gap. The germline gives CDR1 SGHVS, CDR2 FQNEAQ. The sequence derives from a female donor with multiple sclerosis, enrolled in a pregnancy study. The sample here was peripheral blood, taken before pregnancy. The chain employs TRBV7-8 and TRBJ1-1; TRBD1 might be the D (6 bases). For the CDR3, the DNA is TGTGCCAGCAGCTTATGGGGGGGCTTCAATCCTCACGCTTTCTTT. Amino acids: CASSLWGGFNPHAFF.